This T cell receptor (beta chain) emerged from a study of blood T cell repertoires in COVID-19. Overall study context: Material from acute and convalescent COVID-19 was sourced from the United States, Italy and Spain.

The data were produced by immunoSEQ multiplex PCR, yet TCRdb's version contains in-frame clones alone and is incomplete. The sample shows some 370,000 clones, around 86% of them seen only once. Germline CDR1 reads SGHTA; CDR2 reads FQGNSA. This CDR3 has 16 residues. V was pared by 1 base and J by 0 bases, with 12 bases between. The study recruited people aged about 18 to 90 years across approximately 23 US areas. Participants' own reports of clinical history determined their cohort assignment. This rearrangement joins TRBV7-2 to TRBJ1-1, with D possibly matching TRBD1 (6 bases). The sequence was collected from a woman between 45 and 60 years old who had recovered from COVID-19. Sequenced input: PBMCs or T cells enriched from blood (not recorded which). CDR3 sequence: CASSLELGAVNTEAFF. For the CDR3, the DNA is TGTGCCAGCAGCTTAGAATTGGGGGCGGTGAACACTGAAGCTTTCTTT.